This TCR beta chain was obtained from a study of blood T cells in healthy people across ages. Combining a sample-barcoded 5' primer with a J-beta primer mix, a second PCR ran for about 7 to 12 cycles. In TCRdb, the 5' RACE reads were re-called with MiXCR into one record per CDR3 protein. The top ten clones hold roughly 3.5% of a sample with 750,000 to 850,000 distinct CDR3 sequences, approximately 25% of them seen once. The CDR3 sequence is 16 residues long. In germline, CDR1 is MNHEY, CDR2 SVGAGI. Deletions cut 2 bases from V and 4 bases from J, with 14 bases between. Study findings and constraints: Nothing was known about donor CMV status, and this possibly confounded expanded clonotype changes.

Notes on this clonotype: Its antigen is still unknown.

Another study also made use of these data, one on T cells of mothers and their children.

The receptor comes from a boy between 10 and 17 years old in good health. Sequences were obtained from blood. V is TRBV6-5 and J is TRBJ1-4; no clear D. CDR3 DNA: TGTGCCAGCAGTTACGGGGTGGACCGGGGTAATGAAAAACTGTTTTTT. Its protein product is CASSYGVDRGNEKLFF.